This passage covers 2 T cell receptor beta chains from one sample sequenced in a study of identical twins. TCRdb passed the 5' RACE reads through MiXCR, listing each CDR3 protein once. Here the sample spans 450,000 to 650,000 distinct CDR3 sequences, around a tenth being singletons. This same sample was also part of a study on yellow fever vaccine responses in identical twins.

Sequencing used PBMCs. The receptors shown here come from a woman between 18 and 29 years old in good health.

The chain employs TRBV7-9 and TRBJ2-3; 9 bases line up with TRBD1. V dropped 4 bases and J dropped 2; count of bases not matched to a gene: 7. This CDR3 has 16 residues. CDR1 is SEHNR, CDR2 FQNEAQ, per germline (reference sequence). CDR3 region: CASSSGTGMFTDTQYF. CDR3 in DNA: TGTGCCAGCAGCTCCGGGACAGGGATGTTCACAGATACGCAGTATTTT. The full variable domain, rest sourced from reference TRBV7-9 and TRBJ2-3, is DTGVSQNPRHKITKRGQNVTFRCDPISEHNRLYWYRQTLGQGPEFLTYFQNEAQLEKSRLLSDRFSAERPKGSFSTLEIQRTEQGDSAMYLCASSSGTGMFTDTQYFGPGTRLTVL.

This clonotype was seen ten or more times. V and J are TRBV20-1 and TRBJ2-7, with 9 bases aligning to TRBD2. This CDR3 comprises 14 residues. Germline assignment: CDR1 DFQATT and CDR2 SNEGSKA (reference sequence). V was pared by 6 bases and J by 4 bases, with 10 bases of the junction left unmatched. CDR3 region: CSAPPRSGGYEQYF. DNA of the CDR3: TGCAGTGCCCCCCCCAGGAGCGGGGGGTACGAGCAGTACTTC.